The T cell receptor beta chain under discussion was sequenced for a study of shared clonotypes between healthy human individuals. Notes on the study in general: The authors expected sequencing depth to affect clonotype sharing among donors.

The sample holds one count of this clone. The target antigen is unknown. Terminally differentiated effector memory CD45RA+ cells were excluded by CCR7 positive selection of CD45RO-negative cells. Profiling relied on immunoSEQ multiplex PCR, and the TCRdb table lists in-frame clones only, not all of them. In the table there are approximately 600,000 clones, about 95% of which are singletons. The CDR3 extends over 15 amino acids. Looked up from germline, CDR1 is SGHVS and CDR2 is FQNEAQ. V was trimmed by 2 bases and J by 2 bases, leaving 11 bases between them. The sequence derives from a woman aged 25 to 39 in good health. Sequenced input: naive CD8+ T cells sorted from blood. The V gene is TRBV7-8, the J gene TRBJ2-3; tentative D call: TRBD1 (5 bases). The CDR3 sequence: CASSLRGGSTDTQYF. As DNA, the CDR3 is TGTGCCAGCAGCTTAAGGGGCGGATCCACAGATACGCAGTATTTT.